These 32 T cell receptor beta chains originate from one sample sequenced in a study of identical twins. One entry per CDR3 protein, called by TCRdb with MiXCR from the 5' RACE reads. Here the sample spans 400,000 to 550,000 distinct CDR3 sequences, less than 25% being singletons. These data were also filed under a second study, of T cells expressing NK-cell markers.

Source material: CD4+ T cells sorted from blood. These receptors originate from a young woman in good health.

V gene TRBV9 combines with J gene TRBJ1-1, with a weak D call TRBD1 (5 bases). With 1 base removed from V and 4 bases from J, the gap between germline ends came to 8 bases. This CDR3 region has 13 residues. Germline CDR1 is SGDLS and CDR2 is YYNGEE. The CDR3 protein is CASSVQGLTEAFF. CDR3 in DNA: TGTGCCAGCAGCGTACAGGGACTCACTGAAGCTTTCTTT.

J is TRBJ1-6 and V is TRBV6-5; no clear D gene. CDR3 size: 15 residues. The V and J ends lost 0 bases and 7 bases respectively, with 10 bases between them. The germline V gene has CDR1 MNHEY and CDR2 SVGAGI. The CDR3: CASSYSPVGNSPLHF. The DNA for the CDR3 is TGTGCCAGCAGTTACTCCCCGGTCGGAAATTCACCCCTCCACTTT.

The chain uses TRBV5-4 and TRBJ2-1, with D perhaps TRBD2 (6 bases). Germline CDR1 and CDR2: SGHNT and YYREEE (reference sequence). Trimming removed 0 bases at V and 4 bases at J, with 23 bases between. This CDR3 contains 19 residues. CDR3 DNA sequence: TGTGCCAGCAGCTTGGAGCGGGCTACCACCATTTGGGGTTACAATGAGCAGTTCTTC. It specifies CASSLERATTIWGYNEQFF.

This clonotype came up a few times. V gene TRBV3-1 combines with J gene TRBJ1-2; no reliable D call. Trimming removed 3 bases at V and 8 bases at J, with 10 bases between. Germline CDR1 reads LGHDT; CDR2 reads YNNKEL (reference sequence). The CDR3 runs 12 residues. CDR3 sequence: CASSQSEYGYTF. The CDR3 region has the DNA TGTGCCAGCAGCCAGAGTGAGTACGGCTACACCTTC.

The table lists this clonotype with a few counts. Here the CDR3 reads CAIKDSGTDTQYF. As DNA, the CDR3 is TGCGCCATAAAGGACAGTGGAACAGATACGCAGTATTTT. The V gene is TRBV5-1, the J gene TRBJ2-3; D might be TRBD1 (6 bases). The CDR3 length is 13 residues. Germline CDR1 is SGHRS and CDR2 is YFSETQ. V lost 9 bases and J 3 bases, leaving 14 bases between the germline ends.

This chain uses TRBV20-1 with TRBJ1-2; 10 bases agree with TRBD1. Trimming cost V 6 bases and J 5 bases; bases outside gene matches: 12. This CDR3 is built from 15 residues. Germline CDR1 reads DFQATT; CDR2 reads SNEGSKA (reference sequence). The chain's CDR3 is CSANPSTGGDYGYTF. CDR3 DNA sequence: TGCAGTGCCAACCCGTCGACAGGGGGCGATTATGGCTACACCTTC.

This clonotype was seen a few times. The genes are TRBV9 and TRBJ1-1; no clear D gene. The CDR3 covers 11 residues. Trimming took 8 bases from V and 7 from J, leaving 12 bases between them. Germline CDR1 SGDLS, CDR2 YYNGEE. CDR3 DNA: TGTGCCAGTTCCATGGAGGGTGAAGCTTTCTTT. Its translation is CASSMEGEAFF. Variable domain in full (rest from reference TRBV9 and TRBJ1-1): DSGVTQTPKHLITATGQRVTLRCSPRSGDLSVYWYQQSLDQGLQFLIQYYNGEERAKGNILERFSAQQFPDLHSELNLSSLELGDSALYFCASSMEGEAFFGQGTRLTVV.

There are a few counts of this clonotype. The V gene is TRBV15, the J gene TRBJ2-7; 9 bases line up with TRBD2. The CDR3 length is 15 residues. V was clipped by 1 base and J by 3 bases; unmatched bases: 4. Germline-derived CDR1 and CDR2 are LNHNV and YYDKDF (reference sequence). The CDR3 region has the DNA TGTGCCACCAGCAGAGCGCGGGAGGGCCTCTACGAGCAGTACTTC. The encoded protein is CATSRAREGLYEQYF.

This clonotype was counted between two and nine times. The V gene is TRBV20-1, the J gene TRBJ2-1; tentatively, D is TRBD1 or TRBD2 (6 bases each). The CDR3 runs 14 residues. CDR1 is DFQATT and CDR2 is SNEGSKA in the germline V gene (reference sequence). V lost 5 bases to trimming and J lost 1 base, with 12 bases between them. CDR3 residues: CSAELGGSYNEQFF. CDR3 sequence (DNA): TGCAGTGCTGAACTAGGGGGGTCCTACAATGAGCAGTTCTTC.

V is TRBV18 and J is TRBJ2-7, with unresolved D. CDR1 KGHSH and CDR2 LQKENI come from the germline V gene. The CDR3 spans 13 residues. V was cut by 0 bases and J by 4 bases, with 7 bases left in between. Written as DNA, the CDR3 is TGTGCCAGCTCACCACCAGGGAAATACGAGCAGTACTTC. Residues: CASSPPGKYEQYF.

This clonotype was observed a few times. The V and J genes are TRBV20-1 and TRBJ1-2; D is unclear. CDR3 size: 15 residues. V was clipped by 5 bases and J by 6 bases, with 22 bases between them. Germline assignment: CDR1 DFQATT and CDR2 SNEGSKA (reference sequence). CDR3 amino acids: CSAGNGMGRNNGYTF. The DNA of the CDR3 is TGCAGTGCTGGAAACGGAATGGGCCGAAACAATGGCTACACCTTC.

This clonotype was counted between two and nine times. This chain links TRBV5-1 with TRBJ2-2, with D hard to call. The V and J ends lost 4 bases and 7 bases respectively, with 8 bases between them. This CDR3 is built from 12 residues. Germline values: CDR1 SGHRS, CDR2 YFSETQ. As DNA, the CDR3 is TGCGCCAGCAGCCCGTTCGTCGGGGAGCTGTTTTTT. This sequence encodes CASSPFVGELFF.

The chain links TRBV7-9 to TRBJ1-1; tentatively, D is TRBD1 (5 bases). The CDR3 has 16 residues. Germline loops: CDR1 SEHNR, CDR2 FQNEAQ (reference sequence). V was cut by 7 bases and J by 4 bases, with 22 bases left in between. The CDR3 sequence: CASTLMGGVAGTEAFF. The CDR3 nucleotides read TGTGCCAGCACCCTAATGGGAGGGGTCGCGGGCACTGAAGCTTTCTTT.

This clonotype was counted between two and nine times. The V gene is TRBV11-2, the J gene TRBJ1-1, with D unresolved. Germline lookup yields CDR1 SGHAT and CDR2 FQNNGV. V lost 0 bases and J lost 11, with 13 bases in between. The CDR3 sequence is 13 residues long. CDR3 in DNA: TGTGCCAGCAGCTTAGATCACACCAAGAGGGCTTTCTTT. Its protein product is CASSLDHTKRAFF.

The chain is built from TRBV5-1 and TRBJ1-2, with D possibly TRBD1 on 5 matching bases. The V and J ends lost 4 bases and 4 bases respectively, with 17 bases between them. This CDR3 comprises 15 residues. The germline CDR1 and CDR2 sequences are SGHRS and YFSETQ. The CDR3 nucleotides are TGCGCCAGCAGCCCGGGGGGGTCAATCGGCTATGGCTACACCTTC. It yields the protein CASSPGGSIGYGYTF.

This clonotype was counted between two and nine times. The J gene is TRBJ2-4, the V gene TRBV5-1; 9 bases are a match to TRBD1. The CDR3 length is 13 residues. Germline CDR1 reads SGHRS; CDR2 reads YFSETQ. V gave up 7 bases and J gave up 7 bases; unmatched junction bases: 6. The CDR3 is CASAGTGTNIQYF. CDR3 nucleotides: TGCGCCAGCGCCGGGACAGGGACCAACATTCAGTACTTC.

This clonotype occurred a few times. This chain links TRBV12-3 or TRBV12-4 with TRBJ1-4; the match to TRBD1 covers 7 bases. The CDR3 contains 16 residues. The trim removed 6 bases at V and 8 bases at J, leaving 15 bases unmatched. The CDR3 loop reads CASRTDTDRDWEKLFF. DNA of the CDR3: TGTGCCAGCAGGACCGACACAGACAGGGATTGGGAAAAACTGTTTTTT.

The V gene is TRBV4-3, the J gene TRBJ2-7; D is ambiguous. The germline CDR1 and CDR2 sequences are LGHNA and YSLEER. Trimming pared 1 base from V and 6 bases from J, leaving 10 bases between. The CDR3 sequence is 13 residues long. In nucleotides, the CDR3 is TGCGCCAGCAGCCAAGCCTTCCTAGGCGAGCAGTACTTC. The encoded protein is CASSQAFLGEQYF.

This clonotype was counted a few times. The chain links TRBV6-1 to TRBJ2-5; 11 bases are shared with TRBD2. The CDR3 consists of 15 residues. Germline trimming cut 6 bases from V and 5 bases from J; bases unmatched to any gene: 8. Germline values: CDR1 MNHNS, CDR2 SASEGT. This chain's CDR3 is CASRPTSGGGETQYF. The CDR3 nucleotides read TGTGCCAGCAGGCCTACTAGCGGGGGAGGGGAGACCCAGTACTTC.

Here the CDR3 DNA reads TGTGCCAGCAGTGACCAGGGGAACACCGGGGAGCTGTTTTTT. Encoded protein: CASSDQGNTGELFF. This chain connects TRBV2 to TRBJ2-2; D might be TRBD1 (5 bases). Germline-derived CDR1 and CDR2 are SNHLY and FYNNEI. CDR3 length: 14 residues. Trimming left V 3 bases short and J 1 base short, with 6 bases between.

The rearrangement uses TRBV5-6 and TRBJ2-3, with D possibly TRBD2 on 6 matching bases. Germline CDR1 and CDR2: SGHDT and YYEEEE. Trimming cost V 4 bases and J 6 bases, with 18 bases left between them. This CDR3 has 15 residues. CDR3: CASSRDSLRADTQYF. Written as DNA, the CDR3 is TGTGCCAGCAGCAGGGACTCCCTGAGGGCGGATACGCAGTATTTT.

The chain recombines TRBV7-9 with TRBJ1-2; D not certain. Trimming took off 4 bases at V and 4 bases at J, with 13 bases between the two ends. The CDR3 totals 14 residues. From germline, CDR1 is SEHNR and CDR2 FQNEAQ (reference sequence). For the CDR3, the DNA is TGTGCCAGCAGCTCGATCGGCCTCCGCTATGGCTACACCTTC. It yields the protein CASSSIGLRYGYTF. Complete variable domain (other parts from reference TRBV7-9 and TRBJ1-2): DTGVSQNPRHKITKRGQNVTFRCDPISEHNRLYWYRQTLGQGPEFLTYFQNEAQLEKSRLLSDRFSAERPKGSFSTLEIQRTEQGDSAMYLCASSSIGLRYGYTFGSGTRLTVV.

The chain recombines TRBV10-3 with TRBJ1-1, with D perhaps matching TRBD1 (5 bases). Between the trimmed V and J ends, which lost 3 bases and 11 bases, there was a span of 10 bases. There are 11 residues in the CDR3. Germline V gene lookup returns CDR1 ENHRY and CDR2 SYGVKD. CDR3 in amino acids: CAISERGPAFF. Written as DNA, the CDR3 is TGTGCCATCAGTGAAAGGGGTCCTGCTTTCTTT.

The chain joins TRBV29-1 to TRBJ1-2; D not certain. The CDR3 spans 8 residues. Trimming shortened V by 8 bases and J by 9 bases, and 7 bases separated the two germline ends. CDR1 and CDR2 from the germline V gene are SQVTM and ANQGSEA. The CDR3 spells CSIGSYTF. As DNA, the CDR3 is TGCAGCATAGGGAGCTACACCTTC.

V gene TRBV20-1 combines with J gene TRBJ2-7; D might be TRBD1 or TRBD2, each matching 8 bases. CDR3 length: 17 residues. The V gene's germline CDR1 is DFQATT and CDR2 SNEGSKA (reference sequence). Deletions cut 2 bases from V and 3 bases from J, with 23 bases between. CDR3 coding DNA: TGCAGTGCTAGATCCCCGGGGCAGGGGGCGGGAGGCTACGAGCAGTACTTC. This sequence encodes CSARSPGQGAGGYEQYF.

The chain uses TRBV6-2 or TRBV6-3 and TRBJ2-1; 7 bases fit TRBD2. The CDR3 extends over 15 amino acids. The ends lost 2 bases at V and 0 bases at J; junction bases unmatched: 1. The germline V gene has CDR1 MNHEY and CDR2 SVGEGT. CDR3 amino acids: CASSYLAASYNEQFF. In DNA, the CDR3 is TGTGCCAGCAGTTACCTAGCGGCCTCCTACAATGAGCAGTTCTTC.

This clonotype was observed a handful of times. J is TRBJ2-7 and V is TRBV7-2, with 9 bases identical to TRBD1. CDR1 and CDR2 from the germline V gene are SGHTA and FQGNSA. V was clipped by 5 bases and J by 5 bases; unmatched bases: 7. The CDR3 has 14 amino acids. CDR3 residues: CASSPRTGDHEQYF. CDR3 nucleotides: TGTGCCAGCAGCCCCCGGACAGGGGACCACGAGCAGTACTTC.

The chain combines TRBV10-3 with TRBJ2-3; 8 bases map to TRBD2. Germline V CDR1 and CDR2: ENHRY, SYGVKD. J lost 7 bases, V lost 7 bases, and 7 bases had no gene match. This CDR3 contains 13 residues. In DNA, the CDR3 is TGTGCCATCAAGAGCGGGAGCGGGAATACGCAGTATTTT. Translating gives CAIKSGSGNTQYF.

This clonotype was picked up a small number of times. This rearrangement joins TRBV2 to TRBJ2-5, with D possibly being TRBD1 (6 bases). V lost 6 bases to trimming and J lost 6 bases, with 14 bases between them. The germline V gene encodes CDR1 SNHLY and CDR2 FYNNEI. The CDR3 has 13 residues. As DNA, the CDR3 is TGTGCCAGCAGGGGGGACACCCTGAAGACCCAGTACTTC. This encodes CASRGDTLKTQYF.

A few counts support this clonotype. The V call is TRBV15, the J call TRBJ2-1; D not resolved. V dropped 5 bases and J dropped 10 bases, with 12 bases sitting between them. Germline CDR1 LNHNV, CDR2 YYDKDF (reference sequence). The CDR3 totals 12 residues. CDR3 in DNA: TGTGCCACCAGCGGAAGATATGGCGAGCAGTTCTTC. As protein: CATSGRYGEQFF. Full variable domain (outside the CDR3, taken from reference TRBV15 and TRBJ2-1): DAMVIQNPRYQVTQFGKPVTLSCSQTLNHNVMYWYQQKSSQAPKLLFHYYDKDFNNEADTPDNFQSRRPNTSFCFLDIRSPGLGDTAMYLCATSGRYGEQFFGPGTRLTVL.

The count of this clonotype is one. This chain joins TRBV20-1 and TRBJ2-7, with D possibly matching TRBD2 (6 bases). V lost 6 bases and J lost 3, with 15 bases in between. The CDR3 is 13 residues long. Per the germline V gene, CDR1 is DFQATT and CDR2 is SNEGSKA (reference sequence). The DNA for the CDR3 is TGCAGTGCACTAGCCACGGAATACTACGAGCAGTACTTC. This gives the protein CSALATEYYEQYF.

CDR3 region: CASSLAYGSGGLYGYTF. CDR3 bases: TGCGCCAGCAGCTTGGCCTATGGAAGTGGGGGCCTCTATGGCTACACCTTC. The chain uses TRBV5-1 and TRBJ1-2; D may be TRBD1 (6 bases). V gave up 0 bases and J gave up 4 bases, with 19 bases separating them. The CDR3 sequence is 17 residues long. The germline gives CDR1 SGHRS, CDR2 YFSETQ. The full variable domain, rest sourced from reference TRBV5-1 and TRBJ1-2, is KAGVTQTPRYLIKTRGQQVTLSCSPISGHRSVSWYQQTPGQGLQFLFEYFSETQRNKGNFPGRFSGRQFSNSRSEMNVSTLELGDSALYLCASSLAYGSGGLYGYTFGSGTRLTVV.